These T cell receptor beta chains were read from a single sample in a study of blood T cell repertoires in COVID-19. Here immunoSEQ multiplex PCR was the method, and the copy in TCRdb shows in-frame clones only, minus some. The profile covers over 30,000 clones, with approximately 86% appearing a single time and roughly 24% taken by the ten largest. The sample was peripheral blood. The source is a woman aged 80 or over with active or convalescent COVID-19. Both conserved end residues are part of each CDR3. Size tells how often a clone was seen (once, few, many) or the class of an expanded clone, and some rows leave it out.

j_gene: TRBJ1-1
abundance: .
v_gene: TRBV5-1
CDR3aa: CASSLGGSKNTEAFF

j_gene: TRBJ2-4
abundance: .
v_gene: TRBV28
CDR3aa: CASSPSRGRNIQYF

j_gene: TRBJ1-2
abundance: .
v_gene: TRBV9
CDR3aa: CASSVARTGANGYTF

j_gene: TRBJ1-4
abundance: .
v_gene: TRBV7-9
CDR3aa: CASSLGAGVNEKLFF

j_gene: TRBJ2-7
abundance: .
v_gene: TRBV15
CDR3aa: CATSRVGRNPYEQYF

j_gene: TRBJ1-1
abundance: .
v_gene: TRBV7-9
CDR3aa: CASSFGTLGGTEAFF

j_gene: TRBJ1-2
abundance: .
v_gene: TRBV19
CDR3aa: CASTLEVGTNYGYTF

j_gene: TRBJ1-6
abundance: .
v_gene: TRBV10-3
CDR3aa: CAISGSGGVNSPLHF

j_gene: TRBJ1-6
abundance: once
v_gene: TRBV5-1
CDR3aa: CASSSREDSPLHF

j_gene: TRBJ1-6
abundance: few
v_gene: TRBV6-5
CDR3aa: CASRYRGSPLHF

j_gene: TRBJ1-6
abundance: .
v_gene: TRBV7-3
CDR3aa: CASSLQGANSPLHF

j_gene: TRBJ2-5
abundance: .
v_gene: TRBV2
CDR3aa: CASRRDSTPQETQYF

j_gene: TRBJ2-5
abundance: .
v_gene: TRBV2
CDR3aa: CASSRTSGGSSSTQYF

j_gene: TRBJ2-7
abundance: .
v_gene: TRBV5-4
CDR3aa: CASSRQGATAYEQYF

j_gene: TRBJ2-7
abundance: .
v_gene: TRBV6-5
CDR3aa: CASKLGHPSYEQYF

j_gene: TRBJ1-4
abundance: .
v_gene: TRBV2
CDR3aa: CASRRWGRQGKREKLFF

j_gene: TRBJ2-5
abundance: .
v_gene: TRBV5-4
CDR3aa: CASSLRQQETQYF

j_gene: TRBJ2-1
abundance: .
v_gene: TRBV19
CDR3aa: CASSREDRGIYNEQFF

j_gene: TRBJ2-1
abundance: once
v_gene: TRBV2
CDR3aa: CAGQDQTGERQYNEQFF

j_gene: TRBJ1-6
abundance: .
v_gene: TRBV19
CDR3aa: CASSTTGFDSPLHF

j_gene: TRBJ1-5
abundance: .
v_gene: TRBV19
CDR3aa: CASRSTGGNQPQHF

j_gene: TRBJ1-1
abundance: .
v_gene: TRBV10-3
CDR3aa: CAIRVGGHTEAFF

j_gene: TRBJ2-1
abundance: .
v_gene: TRBV6-6
CDR3aa: CASKGGSGNEQFF

j_gene: TRBJ1-5
abundance: .
v_gene: TRBV2
CDR3aa: CASSGGQGDNQPQHF

j_gene: TRBJ1-3
abundance: .
v_gene: TRBV7-6
CDR3aa: CASSAGQGYAGNTIYF

j_gene: TRBJ1-4
abundance: .
v_gene: TRBV11-2
CDR3aa: CASSRIQGLDEKLFF

j_gene: TRBJ2-2
abundance: .
v_gene: TRBV7-9
CDR3aa: CASSLDREGAGELFF

j_gene: TRBJ1-2
abundance: few
v_gene: TRBV4-2
CDR3aa: CASSQGGTGGASGYTF

j_gene: TRBJ2-5
abundance: once
v_gene: TRBV18
CDR3aa: CASSRGAQETQYF

j_gene: TRBJ1-2
abundance: .
v_gene: TRBV3-1/TRBV3-2
CDR3aa: CASSHWTGIHGYTF

j_gene: TRBJ2-5
abundance: .
v_gene: TRBV7-2
CDR3aa: CASSPQYVQYF

j_gene: TRBJ2-1
abundance: .
v_gene: TRBV11-3
CDR3aa: CASSLAGGPGEQFF

j_gene: TRBJ1-1
abundance: .
v_gene: TRBV11-3
CDR3aa: CASSLEGGATEAFF

j_gene: TRBJ2-1
abundance: .
v_gene: TRBV10-3
CDR3aa: CAISDPNNRDRVSEQFF

j_gene: TRBJ2-1
abundance: .
v_gene: TRBV27
CDR3aa: CASNARLGGYNEQFF

j_gene: TRBJ2-7
abundance: .
v_gene: TRBV10-3
CDR3aa: CAIRSDRTYEQYF

j_gene: TRBJ1-1
abundance: .
v_gene: TRBV2
CDR3aa: CASLGALRGTEAFF

j_gene: TRBJ2-3
abundance: few
v_gene: TRBV3-1/TRBV3-2
CDR3aa: CASSQKPSRSTDTQYF

j_gene: TRBJ1-1
abundance: .
v_gene: TRBV4-1
CDR3aa: CASSHSLGTANTEAFF

j_gene: TRBJ1-2
abundance: .
v_gene: TRBV6-5
CDR3aa: CASSYSWGLDYGYTF

j_gene: TRBJ2-3
abundance: .
v_gene: TRBV5-1
CDR3aa: CASYSGGANTQYF

j_gene: TRBJ2-3
abundance: .
v_gene: TRBV27
CDR3aa: CASHRAGGRRDTQYF

j_gene: TRBJ1-1
abundance: .
v_gene: TRBV29-1
CDR3aa: CSVEKGGGSGNTEAFF

j_gene: TRBJ2-3
abundance: once
v_gene: TRBV3-1/TRBV3-2
CDR3aa: CASSQGTGSADTQYF

j_gene: TRBJ1-3
abundance: once
v_gene: TRBV12-3/TRBV12-4
CDR3aa: CASIRGSGNTIYF

j_gene: TRBJ1-1
abundance: .
v_gene: TRBV19
CDR3aa: CASSILVGASGTEAFF

j_gene: TRBJ1-1
abundance: .
v_gene: TRBV7-3
CDR3aa: CASSKQGGNTEAFF

j_gene: TRBJ1-3
abundance: .
v_gene: TRBV11-2
CDR3aa: CASSLSGVGGGTIYF